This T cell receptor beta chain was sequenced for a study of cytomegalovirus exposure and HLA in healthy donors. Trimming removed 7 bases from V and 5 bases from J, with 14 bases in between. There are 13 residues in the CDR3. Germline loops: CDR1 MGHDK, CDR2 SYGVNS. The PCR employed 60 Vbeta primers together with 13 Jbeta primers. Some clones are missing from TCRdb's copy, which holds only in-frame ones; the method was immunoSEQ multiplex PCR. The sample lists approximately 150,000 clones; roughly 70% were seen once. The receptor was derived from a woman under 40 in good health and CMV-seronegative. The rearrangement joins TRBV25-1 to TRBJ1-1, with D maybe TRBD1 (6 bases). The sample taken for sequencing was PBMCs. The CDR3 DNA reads TGTGCCAGCAACCACAGGGAGGGGACTGAAGCTTTCTTT. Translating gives CASNHREGTEAFF.